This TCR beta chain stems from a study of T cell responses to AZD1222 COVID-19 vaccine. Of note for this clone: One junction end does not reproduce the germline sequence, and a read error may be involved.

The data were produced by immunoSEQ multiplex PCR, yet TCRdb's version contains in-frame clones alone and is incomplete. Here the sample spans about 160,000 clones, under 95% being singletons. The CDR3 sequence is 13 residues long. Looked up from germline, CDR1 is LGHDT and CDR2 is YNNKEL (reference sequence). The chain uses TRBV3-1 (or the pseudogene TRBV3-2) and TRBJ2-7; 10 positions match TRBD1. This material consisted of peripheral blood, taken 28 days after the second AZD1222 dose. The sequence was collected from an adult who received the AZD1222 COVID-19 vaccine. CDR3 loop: CASSLSTGGVPTF. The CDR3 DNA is TGTGCCAGCAGCCTATCGACAGGGGGCGTCCCCACGTTC.